These T cell receptor beta chains were read from a single sample in a study of glioma-infiltrating T cells after dendritic cell vaccination. Sequencing was performed with immunoSEQ multiplex PCR; in TCRdb, only in-frame clones are kept and a portion is missing. The sample carries about 50,000 clones, 85% recorded once. Sequencing used blood, obtained before dendritic cell vaccination. These receptors originate from a human donor with glioblastoma. CDR3s include the opening cysteine and the closing phenylalanine or tryptophan. Each record gives: V gene, clone size, D gene, J gene, CDR3 protein, CDR3 DNA. D genes are given only for firm matches. A row's size may be missing; if present it is once, few, many or a size class.

TRBV7-2	-	-	TRBJ2-3	CASSLLRGGDTQYF	TGTGCCAGCAGCTTATTGCGGGGAGGAGATACGCAGTATTTT
TRBV19	-	TRBD1	TRBJ1-5	CASSIPRGQNQPQHF	TGTGCCAGTAGTATCCCCAGGGGGCAAAATCAGCCCCAGCATTTT
TRBV7-8	-	TRBD2	TRBJ2-5	CASSSRGAGGLGETQYF	TGTGCCAGCAGCTCCCGTGGAGCGGGAGGGCTGGGAGAGACCCAGTACTTC
TRBV28	-	TRBD1	TRBJ1-1	CASSLGHLGQGLIMNTEAFF	TGTGCCAGCAGTTTAGGTCACCTCGGACAGGGGTTGATCATGAACACTGAAGCTTTCTTT
TRBV5-1	-	-	TRBJ1-3	CASSLEGRVPSGNTIYF	TGCGCCAGCAGCTTGGAGGGCAGGGTCCCCTCTGGAAACACCATATATTTT
TRBV5-4	-	TRBD1	TRBJ1-2	CASSSRTGQGDYGYTF	TGTGCCAGCAGCTCCCGGACAGGACAGGGTGACTATGGCTACACCTTC
TRBV7-9	-	-	TRBJ2-7	CASSLVQGRVNEQYF	TGTGCCAGCAGCTTAGTGCAGGGGCGGGTTAACGAGCAGTACTTC
TRBV7-2	-	TRBD1	TRBJ1-5	CASSRTTGPEQPQHF	TGTGCCAGCAGCCGCACGACAGGGCCGGAGCAGCCCCAGCATTTT
TRBV7-2	-	TRBD1	TRBJ2-4	CASSLRRQGQGNIQYF	TGTGCCAGCAGCTTACGAAGGCAGGGACAGGGTAACATTCAGTACTTC
TRBV30	-	-	TRBJ1-6	CAWSVPGMEGTLHF	TGTGCCTGGAGTGTGCCAGGGATGGAAGGGACCCTCCACTTT
TRBV4-3	once	-	TRBJ1-4	CASSQDGADNEKLFF	TGCGCCAGCAGCCAAGATGGGGCAGATAATGAAAAACTGTTTTTT
TRBV5-1	-	-	TRBJ1-1	CASSRTALNTEAFF	TGCGCCAGCAGTCGCACAGCCCTGAACACTGAAGCTTTCTTT
TRBV2	-	-	TRBJ2-1	CASSESRQANEQFF	TGTGCCAGCAGTGAATCCCGGCAGGCCAATGAGCAGTTCTTC
TRBV18	-	-	TRBJ1-4	CASSSRSTGPNEKLFF	TGTGCCAGCTCATCCCGCTCGACAGGACCCAATGAAAAACTGTTTTTT
TRBV2	-	TRBD1	TRBJ1-1	CASSNPGQLFTEAFF	TGTGCCAGCAGTAACCCGGGACAGCTTTTCACTGAAGCTTTCTTT
TRBV11-2	-	TRBD2	TRBJ2-7	CASSLAPTSASSYEQYF	TGTGCCAGCAGCCTAGCCCCGACTAGCGCAAGCTCCTACGAGCAGTACTTC
TRBV27	few	TRBD1	TRBJ2-6	CATYRDSPSGANVLTF	TGTGCCACCTACCGGGACAGCCCCTCTGGGGCCAACGTCCTGACTTTC
TRBV7-2	-	-	TRBJ2-7	CASSLDQYEQYF	TGTGCCAGCAGCTTAGACCAGTACGAGCAGTACTTC
TRBV5-1	-	TRBD1	TRBJ1-1	CASSPWDSYTEAFF	TGCGCCAGCAGCCCCTGGGACAGCTATACTGAAGCTTTCTTT
TRBV29-1	-	-	TRBJ2-3	CSVVPSTDTQYF	TGCAGCGTTGTTCCGAGCACAGATACGCAGTATTTT
TRBV27	-	TRBD1	TRBJ1-2	CASSPLTGTGRGFAGYGYTF	TGTGCCAGCAGTCCTTTAACCGGGACAGGTCGAGGTTTTGCAGGCTATGGCTACACCTTC
TRBV11-3	-	TRBD2	TRBJ2-7	CASSFSGRSYEQYF	TGTGCCAGCAGCTTTAGCGGGAGGTCCTACGAGCAGTACTTC
TRBV9	-	TRBD1	TRBJ2-1	CASTLQGNSYNEQFF	TGTGCCAGCACCCTACAGGGGAACTCCTACAATGAGCAGTTCTTC
TRBV27	-	TRBD1	TRBJ1-5	CASSLAGGSQPQHF	TGTGCCAGCAGTTTAGCAGGGGGCAGCCAGCCCCAGCATTTT
TRBV12-5	-	TRBD2	TRBJ2-2	CASGPVRGGTGELFF	TGTGCTAGTGGTCCGGTGCGGGGGGGCACCGGGGAGCTGTTTTTT
TRBV4-1	-	TRBD1	TRBJ2-5	CASSQVGTGGGETQYF	TGCGCCAGCAGCCAAGTAGGGACAGGGGGAGGAGAGACCCAGTACTTC
TRBV19	-	TRBD1	TRBJ1-1	CASSTPGQGQGRMNTEAFF	TGTGCCAGTAGTACCCCGGGACAGGGTCAGGGTCGTATGAACACTGAAGCTTTCTTT
TRBV9	-	TRBD2	TRBJ2-7	CASSPHQGLAGSYEQYF	TGTGCCAGCAGCCCCCACCAGGGACTAGCGGGTTCTTACGAGCAGTACTTC
TRBV28	once	-	TRBJ2-1	CASSSPAGWSFF	TGTGCCAGCAGTTCCCCTGCGGGATGGTCGTTCTTC
TRBV5-4	once	-	TRBJ2-7	CASSLPVSHEQYF	TGTGCCAGCAGTTTGCCGGTGAGCCACGAGCAGTACTTC
TRBV7-3	-	-	TRBJ2-1	CASSLGGGAEQFF	TGTGCCAGCAGCTTAGGTGGGGGGGCTGAGCAGTTCTTC
TRBV2	-	-	TRBJ2-5	CASSEQEATQYF	TGTGCCAGCAGTGAACAGGAGGCGACCCAGTACTTC
TRBV5-1	-	TRBD1	TRBJ2-7	CASSFLGQGVSYEQYF	TGCGCCAGCAGCTTCTTAGGACAGGGGGTCTCCTACGAGCAGTACTTC
TRBV5-6	-	-	TRBJ2-5	CASSLAAVEETQYF	TGTGCCAGCAGCTTGGCCGCCGTCGAGGAGACCCAGTACTTC
TRBV6-5	-	TRBD1	TRBJ1-2	CASSELQGSSGYTF	TGTGCCAGCAGTGAATTACAGGGGTCGAGTGGCTACACCTTC
TRBV11-3	-	-	TRBJ1-2	CASSLGSAGYTF	TGTGCCAGCAGCTTAGGTAGTGCTGGCTACACCTTC
TRBV9	-	TRBD2	TRBJ2-7	CASSPTPSGRADEQYF	TGTGCCAGCAGCCCAACCCCGAGCGGGAGGGCCGACGAGCAGTACTTC
TRBV11-2	-	-	TRBJ2-1	CASSLRPYGNNEQFF	TGTGCCAGCAGCTTAAGACCCTACGGGAACAATGAGCAGTTCTTC
TRBV9	-	TRBD1	TRBJ1-1	CASSVGPGGSEAFF	TGTGCCAGCAGCGTAGGGCCAGGGGGATCAGAAGCTTTCTTT
TRBV2	-	TRBD2	TRBJ2-3	CASSREAQYF	TGTGCCAGCTCTCGGGAGGCGCAGTATTTT
TRBV9	few	TRBD2	TRBJ2-3	CASSVEASGVAQYF	TGTGCCAGCAGCGTAGAGGCTAGCGGGGTCGCGCAGTATTTT
TRBV9	-	TRBD2	TRBJ2-3	CASSVGVREGNTDTQYF	TGTGCCAGCAGCGTAGGGGTGCGGGAGGGCAACACAGATACGCAGTATTTT
TRBV5-1	-	TRBD2	TRBJ2-3	CASSLYSGGAADTQYF	TGCGCCAGCAGCTTGTATAGCGGGGGGGCAGCGGATACGCAGTATTTT
TRBV7-2	-	TRBD2	TRBJ2-5	CASSSSGTKETQYF	TGTGCCAGCAGCTCATCGGGGACTAAGGAGACCCAGTACTTC
TRBV5-1	-	-	TRBJ2-6	CASSLEGGSGANVLTF	TGCGCCAGCAGCTTGGAGGGAGGCTCTGGGGCCAACGTCCTGACTTTC
TRBV5-1	-	TRBD1	TRBJ1-3	CASSFGTGDGNTIYF	TGCGCCAGCAGCTTCGGGACAGGGGACGGAAACACCATATATTTT
TRBV4-1	-	-	TRBJ2-1	CASSPRDSRNNEQFF	TGCGCCAGCAGCCCACGGGACTCACGGAACAATGAGCAGTTCTTC
TRBV10-3	-	-	TRBJ1-1	CAISEGTGTEAFF	TGTGCCATCAGTGAAGGAACGGGGACTGAAGCTTTCTTT
TRBV30	-	TRBD1	TRBJ1-4	CAWGTGGEGEKLFF	TGTGCCTGGGGGACAGGGGGAGAAGGAGAAAAACTGTTTTTT
TRBV7-6	-	-	TRBJ2-5	CASSGATGTQYF	TGTGCCAGCAGCGGTGCGACGGGGACCCAGTACTTC
TRBV29-1	once	-	TRBJ1-2	CSAGQSTYGYTF	TGCAGCGCTGGACAGTCTACCTATGGCTACACCTTC
TRBV15	-	-	TRBJ2-3	CATSRDRAGSTDTQYF	TGTGCCACCAGCAGAGATAGGGCGGGAAGCACAGATACGCAGTATTTT